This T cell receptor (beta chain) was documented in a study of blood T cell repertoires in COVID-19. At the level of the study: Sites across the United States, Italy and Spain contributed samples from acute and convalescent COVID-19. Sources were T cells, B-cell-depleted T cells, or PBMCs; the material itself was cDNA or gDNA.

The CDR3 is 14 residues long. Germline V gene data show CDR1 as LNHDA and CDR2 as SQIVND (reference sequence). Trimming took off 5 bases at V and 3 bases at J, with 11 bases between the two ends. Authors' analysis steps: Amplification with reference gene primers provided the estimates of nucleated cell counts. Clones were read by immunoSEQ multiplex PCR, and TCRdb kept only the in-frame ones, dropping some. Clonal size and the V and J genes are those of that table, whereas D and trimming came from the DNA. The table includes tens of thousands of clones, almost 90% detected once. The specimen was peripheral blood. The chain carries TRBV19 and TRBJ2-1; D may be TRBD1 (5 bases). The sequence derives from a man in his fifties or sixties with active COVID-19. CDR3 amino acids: CASSRGRVYNEQFF. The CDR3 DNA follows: TGTGCCAGTAGTCGCGGCAGGGTCTACAATGAGCAGTTCTTC.